This entry describes one T cell receptor (beta chain). There is no known antigen for this receptor. Base qualities are not at hand, and no much larger clone is one base apart. This sample is drawn from a study of cytomegalovirus exposure and HLA in healthy donors (dated by TCRdb to the late 2010s). For the wider study: An earlier analysis of several hundred of the donors reported more than 250 Gb of sequence data and some 120 million unique TCR beta sequences from 150 million to 200 million T cells. To decide whether each TCR beta V gene segment behaved as functional or pseudogenic, an earlier analysis of some 600 of the donors relied on high-throughput TCR beta sequencing. Along with the roughly 610-subject first cohort, a separate validation cohort of over a hundred different subjects was used. Of the 300 to 500 genotyped donors, 65% to 90% were placed in the genetic ancestry cluster associated with self-reported Caucasian donors. A later genetic analysis used genome-wide SNP genotypes for 398 of the 666 donors, treating that subset as a discovery cohort. The study was designed to test whether signatures of past pathogen exposure could be identified by cataloging public T cell receptors. A later analysis re-analyzed previously published TCR beta repertoires from about 730 donors and added high-resolution HLA genotyping to study TCR occurrence patterns. Every discovery cohort repertoire had been produced on one sequencing platform. Both class I and class II loci were covered by HLA typing, at four-digit resolution. Roughly 5 DR-DQ haplotypes were handled as single units for association and clustering, since linkage in the cohort was strong. On average, roughly 250,000 unique TCR beta nucleotide sequences were sequenced per donor among fewer than 500 genotyped donors of the cohort, with 15% to 20% of those sequences being non-productive. An early release that covered several hundred HLA-typed donors contained 300 to 350 gigabases of sequencing data and 80 million or so unique TCR sequences. Typing coverage varied by locus: roughly 620-640 donors for A, B, C, DRB1 and DQB1; more than 500 for DQA1; about 570 for DPA1; around 490 for DPB1. In the later analysis, no new phenotypic data were used to find candidate immune exposures; instead, reliance was placed on TCR beta sequences and their occurrence across donors. Donor age, sex, ethnicity and CMV serostatus were compiled together with the repertoire data. The study used immunosequencing to profile the T cell repertoires of 666 subjects and linked those repertoires to cytomegalovirus serostatus. To predict cytomegalovirus infection status, the study brought together high-throughput TCR immunosequencing, statistical association of individual TCRs with disease status, and machine learning. Study-wide findings and limitations: A later analysis found that most CMV-associated TCR beta chains appeared HLA-restricted, with HLA associations seemingly driven largely by CMV exposure. The authors suggested that the approach could potentially be extended to other disease states and immunological phenotypes. Because HLA typing was unavailable for some donors at each locus, only the typed subset was used in association tests. In a later analysis, the rate of TCR association differed among HLA loci, with DRB1 alleles having the most associated TCRs and HLA-C alleles having the fewest. A further reported finding was that TCR beta sequences accurately predicted the HLA-A and HLA-B alleles for most subjects in the first cohort. A total of about 150 TCR beta chains were listed by the study as associated with cytomegalovirus. The only immune exposure information available for the cohort was CMV serostatus. In both the original and validation cohorts, the classifier was reported to diagnose cytomegalovirus status with high specificity and sensitivity. Sequencing depth was assumed to be roughly uniform across donors in the presence/absence analyses, though that assumption may not hold. The cohort was sequenced for TCR beta chains only, and without alpha or paired-chain data the features that could be detected were limited. According to a later analysis, parvovirus B19, influenza, CMV and Epstein-Barr virus appeared linked to several top co-occurrence clusters. A cluster of highly shared sequence variants was judged likely to represent a technical artifact of the sequencing pipeline. Because counts were too low, about 18 rarely observed V segments, including chromosome 9 orphons, were excluded from the earlier analysis of around 590 of the donors. A later analysis found that HLA-associated TCR beta chains were more clonally expanded and had lower generation probabilities than equally common non-associated chains. A later analysis associated 17,000 or so TCR beta sequences with specific HLA alleles at a false discovery rate of 0.05. Correlated functional status among segregating V segments might reflect linkage disequilibrium, but an unknown experimental factor could not be ruled out. In vitro tests confirmed that a few of the cytomegalovirus-associated TCR beta chains recognize cytomegalovirus antigens. The 87-base-pair reads could not distinguish some IMGT-functional V segments, including TRBV6-2 and TRBV6-3, so those segments were excluded. Assigning TCR associations to individual alleles was difficult when HLA alleles, especially DR and DQ, strongly co-occurred. Compared with the roughly 700-donor mean, donors in an Asian-associated ancestry cluster had fewer N-insertions in productive TCRs, according to a later genetic analysis. V-gene and J-gene trimming of TCR beta chains was associated with a missense DCLRE1C variant in a later genetic analysis, and the association was replicated in an independent cohort. While some public TCRs were present in many individuals, most TCR sequences turned up only very rarely across donors. Broadly in line with IMGT annotations, most TCR beta V segments showed up in productive rearrangements about 87% or about 30% of the time in an earlier analysis of approximately 640 of the donors.

CDR1 and CDR2 (SGHRS, YFSETQ) derive from the germline V gene. Including the terminal cysteine and phenylalanine, the CDR3 comprises 15 residues. Only the CDR3 DNA is retained, 45 bases long and in frame from the first base. At the junction V is shortened by 4 bases and J by 4 bases, with 15 bases in between. The cohort comprised several hundred healthy bone marrow donors. At the time of sampling, every cohort member was nominally healthy, though immune exposures that went unrecorded were likely present. The donor was CMV seropositive and belonged to the group of 250 to 300 seropositive cohort members. A peripheral blood sample was collected from each donor, and TCR beta sequencing was performed on peripheral blood mononuclear cells. The Qiagen DNeasy Blood Extraction Kit was used to extract genomic DNA from the blood cell samples. Library preparation used the immunoSEQ multiplex PCR assay. For the multiplex PCR, a mixture combining 60 forward primers for TCR Vbeta segments and 13 reverse primers for TCR Jbeta segments was used. A multiplex PCR assay on genomic DNA amplified the CDR3 region of rearranged TCR beta genes. The Illumina HiSeq System was used to sequence the amplified TCR beta libraries as 87-base-pair reads. On the authors' methods: A later analysis tallied roughly 78 million unique TCR beta chains across the 666 repertoires, and some 12 million of those chains were shared by two or more donors. To remove PCR and sequencing errors, raw reads were error-corrected and collapsed into unique sequences using a nearest-neighbor algorithm that merged closely related sequences. CDR3 sequences were aligned to IMGT reference sequences to assign V, D and J gene segments. For a sequence to be retained, a match of at least six nucleotides to both a V gene segment and a J gene segment was required. Rearrangements were called productive when the CDR3 lacked stop codons and stayed in frame with V and J; all others were non-productive. CDR3 was defined according to IMGT convention as the region running from the second conserved V-encoded cysteine to the conserved J-encoded phenylalanine. The earlier analysis of some 580 of the donors excluded any sequence lacking an unambiguous match to a single V gene segment. An earlier analysis of 500 to 700 of the donors classified V segments as functional when productive rearrangements were above 56.7% and as segregating when the standard deviation between donors was above 5%. A statistical classification framework was developed to diagnose cytomegalovirus status using the catalog of TCR beta chain sequences. V and J gene assignment, in a later analysis, came from comparing TCR nucleotide sequences with IMGT/GENE-DB human TR gene sequences. A later analysis assigned CDR3 sequences and most-parsimonious VDJ recombination scenarios with the TCRdist pipeline. In a later analysis, every TCR beta chain was defined by the combination of its CDR3 amino acid sequence and its V-gene family, and reads without a unique V-gene family were dropped. In a later analysis, 500 to 650 highly shared, low-generation-probability nucleotide sequences were removed to address suspected cross-contamination and a sequencing artifact. In a later analysis, a clonal expansion index for each public chain was calculated from normalized within-repertoire ranks of inferred template counts. In a later analysis, generation probabilities were computed with a VDJ recombination model fitted to out-of-frame rearrangements, and the resulting probabilities were checked against IGoR. Hypergeometric tests were used in a later analysis to score TCR-TCR, TCR-HLA and TCR-CMV co-occurrence, with a repertoire-size bias correction applied to the TCR pairs. In a later analysis, false discovery rates were estimated by permuting HLA or CMV assignments 20 times. In a later analysis, co-occurring TCRs were grouped using DBSCAN, and TCRdist sequence similarity was added for clustering within HLA-allele-positive subsets. Repertoires with fewer than 30,000 or more than 120,000 public chains were left out of co-occurrence clustering, as were about five repertoires with anomalous nucleotide sharing. In its TCRdb copy, this immuneACCESS table keeps in-frame sequences only and misses some clones. Where compared with another copy, unresolved V genes explain less than half of these, and the others have no known cause. V and J calls and clone size are copied from that table; D and trimming were computed from the DNA. Present in this sample are over 120,000 clones, about 80% of which were seen just once. The ten most abundant clones make up roughly 9.7% of the sample.

The chain links TRBV5-1 with TRBJ2-1; the D segment could be TRBD1, given 6 matching bases. The clonotype was recovered from a woman aged 55-70 years in good health and CMV-seropositive. Sequences were obtained from PBMCs. The CDR3 sequence is CASSIQGSGYNEQFF. The DNA sequence is given as TGCGCCAGCAGCATACAGGGTTCTGGATACAATGAGCAGTTCTTC.